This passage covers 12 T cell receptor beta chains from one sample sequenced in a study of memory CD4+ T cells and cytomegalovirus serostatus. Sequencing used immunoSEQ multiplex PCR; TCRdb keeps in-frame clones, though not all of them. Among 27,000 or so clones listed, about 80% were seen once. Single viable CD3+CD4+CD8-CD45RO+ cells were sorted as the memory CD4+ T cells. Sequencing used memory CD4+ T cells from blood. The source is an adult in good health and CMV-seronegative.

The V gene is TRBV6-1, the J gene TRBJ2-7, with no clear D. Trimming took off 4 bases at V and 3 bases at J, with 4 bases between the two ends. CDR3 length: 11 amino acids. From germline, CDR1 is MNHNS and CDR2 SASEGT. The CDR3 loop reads CASSARYEQYF. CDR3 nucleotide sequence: TGTGCCAGCAGTGCCCGCTACGAGCAGTACTTC.

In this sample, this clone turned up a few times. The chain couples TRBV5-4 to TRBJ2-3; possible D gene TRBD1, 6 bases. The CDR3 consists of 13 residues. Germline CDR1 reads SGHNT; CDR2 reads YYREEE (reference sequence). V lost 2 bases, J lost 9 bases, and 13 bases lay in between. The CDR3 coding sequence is TGTGCCAGCAGCTTTACCGGACAGAAGACGCAGTATTTT. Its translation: CASSFTGQKTQYF.

In nucleotides, the CDR3 is TGCGCCAGCAGCCAAATCCTCCGGGACAGGGTAGCTTTCTTT. It translates to CASSQILRDRVAFF. The chain carries TRBV4-1 and TRBJ1-1; the match to TRBD1 covers 9 bases. Losses at the gene ends were 2 bases for V and 10 bases for J; bases not matched to a gene: 8. The germline CDR1 and CDR2 sequences are MGHRA and YSYEKL. This CDR3 is built from 14 residues.

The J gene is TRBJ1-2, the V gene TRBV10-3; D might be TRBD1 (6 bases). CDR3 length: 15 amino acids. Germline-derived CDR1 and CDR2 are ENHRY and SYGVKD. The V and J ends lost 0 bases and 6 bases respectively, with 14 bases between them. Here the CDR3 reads CAISESGGAIDGYTF. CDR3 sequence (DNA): TGTGCCATCAGTGAGTCGGGGGGGGCAATAGATGGCTACACCTTC.

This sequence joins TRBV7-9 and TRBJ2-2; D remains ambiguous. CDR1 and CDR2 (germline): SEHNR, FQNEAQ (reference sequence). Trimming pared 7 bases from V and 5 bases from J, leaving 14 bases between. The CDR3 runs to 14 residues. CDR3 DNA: TGTGCCAGCAAGCCCGCAAGTGGAACCGGGGAGCTGTTTTTT. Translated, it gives CASKPASGTGELFF. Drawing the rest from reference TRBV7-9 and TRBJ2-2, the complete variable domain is DTGVSQNPRHKITKRGQNVTFRCDPISEHNRLYWYRQTLGQGPEFLTYFQNEAQLEKSRLLSDRFSAERPKGSFSTLEIQRTEQGDSAMYLCASKPASGTGELFFGEGSRLTVL.

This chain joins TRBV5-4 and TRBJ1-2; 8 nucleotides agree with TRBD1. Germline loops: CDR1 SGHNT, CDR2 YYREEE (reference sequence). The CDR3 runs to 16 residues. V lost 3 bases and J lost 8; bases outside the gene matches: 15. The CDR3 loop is CASSSGQDRVLRGYTF. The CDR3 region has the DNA TGTGCCAGCAGCTCTGGACAGGACAGGGTGTTGAGGGGCTACACCTTC. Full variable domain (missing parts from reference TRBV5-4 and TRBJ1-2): ETGVTQSPTHLIKTRGQQVTLRCSSQSGHNTVSWYQQALGQGPQFIFQYYREEENGRGNFPPRFSGLQFPNYSSELNVNALELDDSALYLCASSSGQDRVLRGYTFGSGTRLTVV.

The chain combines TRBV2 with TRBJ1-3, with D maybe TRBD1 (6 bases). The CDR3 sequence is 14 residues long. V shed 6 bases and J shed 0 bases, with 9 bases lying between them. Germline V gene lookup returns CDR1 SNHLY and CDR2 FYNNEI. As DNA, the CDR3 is TGTGCCAGCAGGGAGACAGGCTCTGGAAACACCATATATTTT. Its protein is CASRETGSGNTIYF.

CDR3 DNA sequence: TGTGCCAGCAGCTTCCGGGACCATAATTCACCCCTCCACTTT. Its translation is CASSFRDHNSPLHF. V and J are TRBV13 and TRBJ1-6; TRBD1 might be the D (5 bases). The CDR3 length is 14 residues. V shed 3 bases and J shed 5 bases, with 8 bases lying between them. The germline CDR1 and CDR2 sequences are PRHDT and FYEKMQ (reference sequence).

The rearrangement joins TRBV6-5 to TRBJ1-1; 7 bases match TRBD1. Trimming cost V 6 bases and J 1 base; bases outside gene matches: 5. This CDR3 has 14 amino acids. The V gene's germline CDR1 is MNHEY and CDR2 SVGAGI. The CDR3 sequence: CASSTYRGNTEAFF. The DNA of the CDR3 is TGTGCCAGCAGCACATACAGGGGGAACACTGAAGCTTTCTTT.

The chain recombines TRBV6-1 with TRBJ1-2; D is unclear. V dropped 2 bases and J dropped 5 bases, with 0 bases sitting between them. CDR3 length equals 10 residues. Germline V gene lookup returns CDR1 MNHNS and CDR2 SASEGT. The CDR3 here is CASSEYGYTF. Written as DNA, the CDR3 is TGTGCCAGCAGTGAATATGGCTACACCTTC.

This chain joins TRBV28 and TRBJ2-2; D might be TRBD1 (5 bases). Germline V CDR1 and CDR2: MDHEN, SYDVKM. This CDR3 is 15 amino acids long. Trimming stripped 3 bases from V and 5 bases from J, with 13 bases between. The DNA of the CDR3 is TGTGCCAGCAGTTTGTTAGGGGATCGAACCGGGGAGCTGTTTTTT. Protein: CASSLLGDRTGELFF.

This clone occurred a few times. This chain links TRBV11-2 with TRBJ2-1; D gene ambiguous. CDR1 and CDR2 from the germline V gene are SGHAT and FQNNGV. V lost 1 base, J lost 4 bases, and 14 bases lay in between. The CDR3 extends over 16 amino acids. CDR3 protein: CASSLGLSQSYNEQFF. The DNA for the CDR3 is TGTGCCAGCAGCTTAGGTTTGAGTCAATCTTACAATGAGCAGTTCTTC.